The 26 T cell receptor beta chains given below trace back to one sample, sequenced in a study of blood T cell repertoires in COVID-19 (dated by TCRdb to between 2020 and 2021). Preparation of the library involved the immunoSEQ multiplex PCR assay. The table comes from immuneACCESS by way of TCRdb, which keeps in-frame sequences with V and J called. Part of the clones is missing from these tables; in studies checked, under half for an unresolved V gene and the rest for unknown reasons. Across this sample there are 150,000 to 170,000 clones, with roughly 80% seen only once. The biggest ten clones account for 12% of the sample. The sequencing input was peripheral blood. The receptors were gathered from a woman aged 55 to 70 with COVID-19, enrolled during active disease.

Only a few counts were recorded for this clone. The V call is TRBV5-4, the J call TRBJ2-4, with D perhaps TRBD2 (5 bases). Trimming shortened V by 4 bases and J by 2 bases, and 10 bases separated the two germline ends. CDR1 SGHNT and CDR2 YYREEE come from the germline V gene (reference sequence). The CDR3 has 14 residues. For the CDR3, the DNA is TGTGCCAGCAGCCTCGGAGGACCCAAAAACATTCAGTACTTC. It encodes CASSLGGPKNIQYF. Full variable domain (missing parts from reference TRBV5-4 and TRBJ2-4): ETGVTQSPTHLIKTRGQQVTLRCSSQSGHNTVSWYQQALGQGPQFIFQYYREEENGRGNFPPRFSGLQFPNYSSELNVNALELDDSALYLCASSLGGPKNIQYFGAGTRLSVL.

The chain recombines TRBV2 with TRBJ1-2; 8 bases are shared with TRBD1. V trimming: 6 bases; J trimming: 2 bases; junction bases outside the gene matches: 8. From germline, CDR1 is SNHLY and CDR2 FYNNEI. The length of the CDR3 is 15 residues. The CDR3 coding sequence is TGTGCCAGCAGCCCCAGAGACAGGGGAAACTATGGCTACACCTTC. As protein: CASSPRDRGNYGYTF.

This chain connects TRBV6-5 to TRBJ1-1, with D possibly matching TRBD1 (6 bases). Germline CDR1 and CDR2: MNHEY and SVGAGI. The CDR3 consists of 13 residues. Trimming pared 6 bases from V and 1 base from J, leaving 9 bases between. The CDR3 is CASSTGKNTEAFF. For the CDR3, the DNA is TGTGCCAGCAGCACAGGGAAGAACACTGAAGCTTTCTTT.

The gene calls are TRBV19 and TRBJ1-2, with D possibly TRBD1 on 5 matching bases. V dropped 4 bases and J dropped 2 bases, with 8 bases sitting between them. Germline-derived CDR1 and CDR2 are LNHDA and SQIVND (reference sequence). The CDR3 sequence is 13 residues long. CDR3 DNA: TGTGCCAGTAGTAGGGAGGGGAACTATGGCTACACCTTC. Protein: CASSREGNYGYTF.

This clone occurred once. The genes are TRBV27 and TRBJ2-7, with 11 bases fitting TRBD1. The CDR3 length is 15 residues. The J segment lost 7 bases and the V segment lost 6 bases, leaving 11 bases of the junction unmatched. Germline V CDR1 and CDR2: MNHEY, SMNVEV (reference sequence). For the CDR3, the DNA is TGTGCCAGCAGCAGATGGACAGGGGGCGCGGGGGAGCAGTACTTC. This translates into CASSRWTGGAGEQYF.

The chain uses TRBV5-8 and TRBJ1-5; 8 positions match TRBD1. The germline V gene encodes CDR1 SGHTS and CDR2 YDEGEE. V shed 4 bases and J 7 bases; nucleotides not matched to a gene: 4. The length of the CDR3 is 13 residues. CDR3 nucleotides: TGTGCCAGCAGCGGACAGGGTTGGCAGCCCCAGCATTTT. Protein product: CASSGQGWQPQHF.

The chain recombines TRBV7-6 with TRBJ2-3, with D possibly TRBD2 on 5 matching bases. CDR1 is SGHVS and CDR2 is FNYEAQ in the germline V gene. V dropped 1 base and J dropped 3 bases, with 11 bases sitting between them. CDR3 size: 15 residues. DNA of the CDR3: TGTGCCAGCAGCTTAGGGACTCTCCGGACAGATACGCAGTATTTT. Protein: CASSLGTLRTDTQYF.

This clone was seen at least ten times. The sample contains more than one DNA sequence encoding this CDR3. The V gene is TRBV6-4, the J gene TRBJ2-1, with TRBD2 matching 9 bases. The CDR3 consists of 14 residues. V trimming: 3 bases; J trimming: 9 bases; junction bases outside the gene matches: 6. The germline gives CDR1 MRHNA, CDR2 SNTAGT. The CDR3 nucleotides read TGTGCCAGCAGTGAGCTTGCGGGAGGGGGTGAGCAGTTCTTC. Translation: CASSELAGGGEQFF.

The chain recombines TRBV5-6 with TRBJ1-1, with D possibly being TRBD1 (6 bases). CDR3 size: 14 residues. Trimming stripped 6 bases from V and 0 bases from J, with 12 bases between. CDR1 is SGHDT and CDR2 is YYEEEE in the germline V gene. The CDR3 loop is CASKPQGMNTEAFF. The CDR3 bases are TGTGCCAGCAAACCACAGGGAATGAACACTGAAGCTTTCTTT.

J is TRBJ2-1 and V is TRBV5-1; 11 nucleotides line up with TRBD2. V was pared by 1 base and J by 0 bases, with 6 bases of the junction left unmatched. From germline, CDR1 is SGHRS and CDR2 YFSETQ. CDR3 length: 18 amino acids. CDR3 loop: CASSLRVAGGSSYNEQFF. For the CDR3, the DNA is TGCGCCAGCAGCTTGAGGGTAGCGGGAGGGTCCTCCTACAATGAGCAGTTCTTC.

The V and J genes are TRBV27 and TRBJ1-2, with D uncertain. The CDR3 has 15 residues. Germline CDR1 is MNHEY and CDR2 is SMNVEV (reference sequence). V dropped 3 bases and J dropped 0 bases, with 11 bases sitting between them. This chain's CDR3 is CASSFIGGANYGYTF. The CDR3 DNA reads as TGTGCCAGCAGTTTCATCGGCGGAGCTAACTATGGCTACACCTTC.

The rearrangement uses TRBV18 and TRBJ1-4; the D gene is possibly TRBD1 (6 bases). V was clipped by 3 bases and J by 4 bases, with 15 bases between them. Germline values: CDR1 KGHSH, CDR2 LQKENI. CDR3 length equals 16 residues. CDR3 amino acids: CASSPRGTQNNEKLFF. DNA for the CDR3: TGTGCCAGCTCACCGCGGGGGACACAAAATAATGAAAAACTGTTTTTT.

The genes are TRBV5-8 and TRBJ2-3, with TRBD2 as a possible D gene (5 bases). Trimming shortened V by 0 bases and J by 3 bases, and 8 bases separated the two germline ends. This CDR3 is 14 amino acids long. The germline V gene has CDR1 SGHTS and CDR2 YDEGEE. The CDR3 bases are TGTGCCAGCAGCTTGGGAGGGTCGACAGATACGCAGTATTTT. This gives the protein CASSLGGSTDTQYF.

This clone was found once. This chain connects TRBV7-9 to TRBJ1-4; maybe TRBD1 (5 bases). Trimming took off 0 bases at V and 10 bases at J, with 9 bases between the two ends. This CDR3 contains 13 residues. CDR1 and CDR2 from the germline V gene are SEHNR and FQNEAQ (reference sequence). The CDR3 region is CASSLAQGGKLFF. In DNA form, the CDR3 reads TGTGCCAGCAGCTTAGCTCAGGGAGGAAAACTGTTTTTT.

The J gene is TRBJ1-2, the V gene TRBV25-1, with D tentatively TRBD1 (6 bases). This CDR3 has 12 residues. Trimming took off 3 bases at V and 8 bases at J, with 10 bases between the two ends. Germline assignment: CDR1 MGHDK and CDR2 SYGVNS. The CDR3 coding sequence is TGTGCCAGCAGTGACCACAGGGAAGGCTACACCTTC. Translated: CASSDHREGYTF.

The gene calls are TRBV27 and TRBJ1-2; 10 nucleotides align to TRBD1. The CDR3 is made up of 15 amino acids. The V gene's germline CDR1 is MNHEY and CDR2 SMNVEV (reference sequence). J gave up 5 bases and V 5 bases, and 8 bases lay outside the gene matches. The CDR3 is CASSTRTGGRYGYTF. CDR3 nucleotides: TGTGCCAGCAGTACGAGGACAGGGGGGAGGTATGGCTACACCTTC.

This clone showed up just once. The chain joins TRBV9 to TRBJ1-1, with 7 positions matching TRBD1. CDR3 length: 14 amino acids. The ends lost 1 base at V and 8 bases at J; junction bases unmatched: 8. Germline lookup yields CDR1 SGDLS and CDR2 YYNGEE. CDR3: CASSVSGTDGEAFF. The DNA for the CDR3 is TGTGCCAGCAGCGTATCCGGGACAGATGGCGAAGCTTTCTTT.

In its sample, this clone was seen a few times. The chain employs TRBV14 and TRBJ1-3, with 8 bases aligning to TRBD1. Germline assignment: CDR1 SGHDN and CDR2 FVKESK. CDR3 length: 18 amino acids. Trimming cost V 0 bases and J 0 bases; bases outside gene matches: 7. Here the CDR3 reads CASSQDLGQVNSGNTIYF. DNA of the CDR3: TGTGCCAGCAGCCAAGATCTGGGACAGGTAAACTCTGGAAACACCATATATTTT.

Ten or more counts support this clone. The chain joins TRBV14 to TRBJ1-6, with D possibly being TRBD1 (5 bases). The V and J ends lost 9 bases and 5 bases respectively, with 11 bases between them. The CDR3 totals 13 residues. CDR1 and CDR2 from the germline V gene are SGHDN and FVKESK. The CDR3 loop reads CASTGDNNSPLHF. The DNA for the CDR3 is TGTGCCAGTACAGGAGACAATAATTCACCCCTCCACTTT.

The V gene is TRBV12-3 or TRBV12-4, the J gene TRBJ1-2; D perhaps matches TRBD1 (5 bases). The V gene lost 3 bases and the J gene lost 8 bases, with 13 bases spanning the gap. This CDR3 region has 13 residues. The CDR3 coding sequence is TGTGCCAGCAGTTTGTCAGGGTCTGGGGGCTACACCTTC. Translated, it gives CASSLSGSGGYTF.

The table lists this clone with a few counts. Other DNA sequences within the sample encode an identical CDR3. V and J are TRBV6-5 and TRBJ1-5; 8 positions agree with TRBD1. V shed 6 bases, J shed 7 bases, and the junction held 2 bases outside the gene matches. CDR3 size: 12 residues. Germline V gene data show CDR1 as MNHEY and CDR2 as SVGAGI. Written as DNA, the CDR3 is TGTGCCAGCAGAGCAGGGGGCCAGCCCCAGCATTTT. It encodes CASRAGGQPQHF.

This clone was picked up one time. This chain links TRBV18 with TRBJ2-3; D gene unclear. The CDR3 contains 14 residues. V was pared by 3 bases and J by 0 bases, with 7 bases between. Germline V gene sequence: CDR1 KGHSH, CDR2 LQKENI. The CDR3 DNA follows: TGTGCCAGCTCACCGTCTACTAGCACAGATACGCAGTATTTT. Protein sequence: CASSPSTSTDTQYF.

CDR3 nucleotides: TGTGCTAGTGGTTTGTTGACCGGGACAGGGGCGGGCCAGCCCCAGCATTTT. Translating it yields CASGLLTGTGAGQPQHF. The rearrangement links TRBV12-5 to TRBJ1-5; 10 bases align to TRBD1. The ends lost 2 bases at V and 7 bases at J; junction bases unmatched: 11. Germline-derived CDR1 and CDR2 are LGHNT and FRNRAP. The CDR3 has 17 residues.

This chain links TRBV4-1 with TRBJ1-5, with 9 bases matching TRBD1. The CDR3 runs to 15 residues. The germline CDR1 and CDR2 sequences are MGHRA and YSYEKL. V lost 1 base and J lost 7; bases outside the gene matches: 5. CDR3 in DNA: TGCGCCAGCAGCCAAGGGGGACAGGGACGGCAGCCCCAGCATTTT. Translating gives CASSQGGQGRQPQHF.

The chain is built from TRBV3-1 (or the pseudogene TRBV3-2) and TRBJ1-2; 8 bases align to TRBD1. The V gene end was trimmed by 1 base and the J gene end by 4 bases; junction bases not matched to a gene: 2. The CDR3 has 14 amino acids. Germline V gene data show CDR1 as LGHDT and CDR2 as YNNKEL (reference sequence). CDR3 nucleotide sequence: TGTGCCAGCAGCCAAGGACAGGGGACCTATGGCTACACCTTC. Protein sequence: CASSQGQGTYGYTF.

The chain's CDR3 is CASSGQSYGYTF. The DNA for the CDR3 is TGTGCCAGTAGCGGACAGAGCTATGGCTACACCTTC. This sequence joins TRBV19 and TRBJ1-2, with D perhaps TRBD1 (6 bases). V was shortened by 6 bases and J by 4 bases, with 9 bases between the two germline ends. The CDR3 has 12 residues. Germline-derived CDR1 and CDR2 are LNHDA and SQIVND (reference sequence).